This TCR beta chain is from a study of blood T cells in healthy people across ages. Sample-barcoded 5' priming and a J-beta primer mix drove a second PCR of roughly 6 to 12 cycles. Each CDR3 protein gets one entry after TCRdb re-called the 5' RACE reads with MiXCR. The sample lists more than 1.4 million distinct CDR3 sequences, approximately 40% occurring once. Regarding this clonotype: The antigen is unknown.

Looked up from germline, CDR1 is SGHRS and CDR2 is YFSETQ. V gave up 2 bases and J gave up 0 bases, with 12 bases separating them. The CDR3 is 15 residues long. Study observations and caveats: Naive T cell percentage by flow cytometry tracked strongly with beta diversity. The long-lived group displayed more naive CD4+ cells, plus higher diversity, than the aged donors did.

J is TRBJ2-7 and V is TRBV5-1; D ambiguous. The source is a woman aged 18-30 years in good health. Input material: blood. CDR3 amino acids: CASSFDGRDSYEQYF. Here the CDR3 DNA reads TGCGCCAGCAGCTTCGACGGGCGCGACTCCTACGAGCAGTACTTC.